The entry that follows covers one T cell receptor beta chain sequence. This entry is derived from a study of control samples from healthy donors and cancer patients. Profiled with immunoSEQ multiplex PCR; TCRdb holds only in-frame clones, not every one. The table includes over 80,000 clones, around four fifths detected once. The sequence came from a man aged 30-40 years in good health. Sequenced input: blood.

CDR3 loop: CASSLAGQGYEQYF. The DNA for the CDR3 is TGTGCCAGCAGTCTAGCGGGACAGGGCTACGAGCAGTACTTC. This sequence joins TRBV27 and TRBJ2-7; perhaps D is TRBD1 or TRBD2 (9 bases each). V was shortened by 5 bases and J by 3 bases, with 14 bases between the two germline ends. Germline V gene lookup returns CDR1 MNHEY and CDR2 SMNVEV (reference sequence). There are 14 residues in the CDR3.